The entry below describes one T cell receptor beta chain. The data were taken from a study of T cells in Graves' hyperthyroidism and ophthalmopathy. Amplification targeted TCR beta CDR3 regions from RNA transcripts. The study used the HTBI primer set for a first-round RT-PCR of the TCR CDR3. TCRdb itself ran the multiplex PCR reads through MiXCR, one entry per CDR3 protein. The sample shows hundreds of thousands of distinct CDR3 sequences, around 21% of them seen only once. Germline lookup yields CDR1 MNHNS and CDR2 SASEGT. V gave up 5 bases and J gave up 3 bases; unmatched junction bases: 9. This CDR3 comprises 15 residues. Under 3 months was the duration of disease in ophthalmopathy patients, who also had a Clinical Activity Score of at least 3 and a NOSPECS grade of at least 4. Uncontrolled infection, other autoimmune disease, pregnancy or lactation disqualified patients from enrolment. Every diagnosis used clinical symptoms, serum thyroxine and TRAb, thyroid ultrasound and orbital computed tomography.

The J gene is TRBJ1-2, the V gene TRBV6-1, with 7 bases lining up with TRBD1. This clonotype was sampled from a man between 25 and 39 years old with Graves' ophthalmopathy. The sample consisted of blood. The CDR3 protein is CASSPTGARYYGYTF. As DNA, the CDR3 is TGTGCCAGCAGTCCTACAGGGGCCCGATACTATGGCTACACCTTC.